Reported below is one TCR beta chain. Its antigen is not known. This CDR3 is 12 amino acids long. This specimen comes from a study of cytomegalovirus exposure and HLA in healthy donors. Study findings and constraints: Most CMV-associated TCR beta chains appeared HLA-restricted in a later analysis.

The PCR had 60 Vbeta and 13 Jbeta primers. Profiled with immunoSEQ multiplex PCR; TCRdb holds only in-frame clones, not every one. The profile shows approximately 160,000 clones, roughly 79% of them singletons. The chain uses TRBV21-1 and TRBJ2-5; the table calls TRBD2, which could not be checked here. TRBV21-1 is described as a pseudogene. The source of this sequence is a male donor in good health and CMV-seropositive. The sequenced sample was PBMCs. The CDR3 loop reads CAFRGSQETQYF. The DNA of the CDR3 is TGTGCCTTTCGGGGGTCCCAAGAGACCCAGTACTTC.